This TCR beta chain stems from a study of cytomegalovirus exposure and HLA in healthy donors. As for the study in general: Earlier, almost 120 million unique TCR beta sequences were recovered from roughly 200 million T cells by an analysis. General study findings and limits: An assumption of roughly uniform sequencing depth across donors underlay the presence/absence analyses. TCR sequences were mostly rare, though some public TCRs occurred in many donors.

The PCR contained 60 Vbeta and 13 Jbeta primers. The protocol was immunoSEQ multiplex PCR, while the TCRdb copy is restricted to in-frame clones and leaves out a portion. Seen here are 90,000 to 150,000 clones, under 85% observed once, and the top ten hold approximately 11%. On this clone itself: Its antigen is still unknown.

The donors gave bone marrow, and they were healthy. The specimen was PBMCs. The sequence derives from a man aged 40-49 years in good health and CMV-seropositive.

The CDR3 sequence is CASSRQGVDYEQYF. CDR3 in DNA: TGTGCCTCCTCCCGCCAGGGGGTGGACTACGAGCAGTACTTC. The chain carries TRBV6-5 and TRBJ2-7, with 7 bases fitting TRBD1. Germline lookup yields CDR1 MNHEY and CDR2 SVGAGI. Trimming cost V 11 bases and J 3 bases; bases outside gene matches: 13. The CDR3 has 14 residues.